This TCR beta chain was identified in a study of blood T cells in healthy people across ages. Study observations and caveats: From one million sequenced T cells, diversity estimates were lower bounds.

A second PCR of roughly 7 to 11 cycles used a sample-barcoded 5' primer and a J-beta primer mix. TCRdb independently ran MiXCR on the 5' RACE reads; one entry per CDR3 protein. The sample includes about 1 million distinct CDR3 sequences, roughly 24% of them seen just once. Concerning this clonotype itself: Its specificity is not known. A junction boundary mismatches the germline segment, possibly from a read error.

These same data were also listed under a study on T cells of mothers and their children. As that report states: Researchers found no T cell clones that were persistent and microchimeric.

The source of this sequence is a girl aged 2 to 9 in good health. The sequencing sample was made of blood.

CDR3 DNA sequence: TGTGCCAGCAGTCTTACCTCGGGGGTGAACACTGAAGCCTTCTTT. This encodes CASSLTSGVNTEAFF. This chain uses TRBV6-2 or TRBV6-3 with TRBJ1-1; D possibly corresponds to TRBD1 (5 bases). Germline CDR1 is MNHEY and CDR2 is SVGEGT. The length of the CDR3 is 15 residues.